This TCR beta chain emerged from a study of T cell changes during pregnancy in multiple sclerosis. CDR3 length equals 17 residues. Germline loops: CDR1 MNHEY, CDR2 SMNVEV (reference sequence). Losses at the gene ends were 3 bases for V and 1 base for J; bases not matched to a gene: 12. TCRdb keeps only in-frame clones here, not all; method: immunoSEQ multiplex PCR. The sample consists of about 92,000 clones, 85% to 95% of them appearing once. This receptor was obtained from a female donor with multiple sclerosis, enrolled in a pregnancy study. Sequencing was performed on peripheral blood, taken in the first trimester of pregnancy. V gene TRBV27 combines with J gene TRBJ2-7, with 7 bases matching TRBD1. The CDR3 protein is CASSFRGQGIGSYEQYF. As DNA, the CDR3 is TGTGCCAGCAGTTTTAGGGGGCAGGGCATCGGGTCCTACGAGCAGTACTTC.